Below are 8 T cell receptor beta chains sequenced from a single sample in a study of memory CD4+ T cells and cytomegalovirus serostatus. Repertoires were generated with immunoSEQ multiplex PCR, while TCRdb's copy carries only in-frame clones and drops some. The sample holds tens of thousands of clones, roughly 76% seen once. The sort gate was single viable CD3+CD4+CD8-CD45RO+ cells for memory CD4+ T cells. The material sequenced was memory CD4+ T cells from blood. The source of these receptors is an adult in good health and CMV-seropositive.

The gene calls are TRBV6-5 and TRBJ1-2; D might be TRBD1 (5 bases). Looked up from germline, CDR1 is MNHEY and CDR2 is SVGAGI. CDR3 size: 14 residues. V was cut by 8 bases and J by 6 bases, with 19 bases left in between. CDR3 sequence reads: CASLPNGARDGYTF. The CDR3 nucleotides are TGTGCCAGCCTCCCCAACGGGGCGCGTGATGGCTACACCTTC.

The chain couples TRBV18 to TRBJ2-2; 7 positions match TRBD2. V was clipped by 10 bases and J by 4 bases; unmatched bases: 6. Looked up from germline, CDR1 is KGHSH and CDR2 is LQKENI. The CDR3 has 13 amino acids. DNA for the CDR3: TGTGCCATCCCCCGGGAGGCCACCGGGGAGCTGTTTTTT. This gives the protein CAIPREATGELFF.

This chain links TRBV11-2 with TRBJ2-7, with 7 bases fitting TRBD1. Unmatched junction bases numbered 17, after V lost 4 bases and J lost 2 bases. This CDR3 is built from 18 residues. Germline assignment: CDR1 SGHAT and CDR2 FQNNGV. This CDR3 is CASSSLNRRQGSTYEQYF. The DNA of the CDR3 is TGTGCCAGCAGCTCCCTTAACCGCCGACAGGGTTCGACCTACGAGCAGTACTTC.

CDR3 in amino acids: CASSTTGGFGETQYF. In nucleotides, the CDR3 is TGTGCCAGCAGCACCACAGGGGGCTTTGGAGAGACCCAGTACTTC. The rearrangement joins TRBV9 to TRBJ2-5; 9 bases are shared with TRBD1. V was pared by 4 bases and J by 4 bases, with 8 bases of the junction left unmatched. This CDR3 is 15 amino acids long. CDR1 SGDLS and CDR2 YYNGEE come from the germline V gene.

CDR3: CASSEASILINQPQHF. CDR3 DNA: TGTGCCAGCAGTGAAGCGTCAATCCTTATCAATCAGCCCCAGCATTTT. The V and J genes are TRBV6-1 and TRBJ1-5; D ambiguous. The CDR3 runs 16 residues. In germline, CDR1 is MNHNS, CDR2 SASEGT. Trimming removed 0 bases at V and 3 bases at J, with 12 bases between.

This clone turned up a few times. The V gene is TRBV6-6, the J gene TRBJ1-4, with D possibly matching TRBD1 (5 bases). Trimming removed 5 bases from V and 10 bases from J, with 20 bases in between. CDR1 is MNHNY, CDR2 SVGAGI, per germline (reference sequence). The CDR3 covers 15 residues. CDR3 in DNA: TGTGCCAGCAGTACCAAGGGAGGGGCGGGGGGAAAACTGTTTTTT. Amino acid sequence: CASSTKGGAGGKLFF.

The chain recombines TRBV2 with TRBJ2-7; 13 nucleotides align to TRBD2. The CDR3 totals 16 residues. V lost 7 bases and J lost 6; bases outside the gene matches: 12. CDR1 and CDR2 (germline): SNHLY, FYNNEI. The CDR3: CASTVQPGLAGFEQYF. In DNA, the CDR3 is TGTGCCAGCACCGTCCAACCGGGACTAGCGGGGTTCGAGCAGTACTTC.

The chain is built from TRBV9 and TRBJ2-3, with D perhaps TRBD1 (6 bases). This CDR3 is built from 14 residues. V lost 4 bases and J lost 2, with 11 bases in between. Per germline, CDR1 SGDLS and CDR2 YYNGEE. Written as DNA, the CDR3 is TGTGCCAGCAGCCCCCGACAGGACACAGATACGCAGTATTTT. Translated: CASSPRQDTDTQYF.